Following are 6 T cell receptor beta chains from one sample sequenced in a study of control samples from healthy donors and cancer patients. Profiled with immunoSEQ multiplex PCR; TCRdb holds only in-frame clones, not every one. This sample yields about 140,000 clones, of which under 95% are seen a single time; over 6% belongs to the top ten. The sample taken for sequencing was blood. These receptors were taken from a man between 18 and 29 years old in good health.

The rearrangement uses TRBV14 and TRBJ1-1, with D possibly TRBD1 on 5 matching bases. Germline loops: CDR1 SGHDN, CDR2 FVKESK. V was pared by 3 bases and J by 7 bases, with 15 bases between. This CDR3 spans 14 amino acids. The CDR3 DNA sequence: TGTGCCAGCAGCCAGCTAGGGACCGGAGATGAAGCTTTCTTT. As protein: CASSQLGTGDEAFF. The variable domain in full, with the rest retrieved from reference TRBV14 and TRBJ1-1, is EAGVTQFPSHSVIEKGQTVTLRCDPISGHDNLYWYRRVMGKEIKFLLHFVKESKQDESGMPNNRFLAERTGGTYSTLKVQPAELEDSGVYFCASSQLGTGDEAFFGQGTRLTVV.

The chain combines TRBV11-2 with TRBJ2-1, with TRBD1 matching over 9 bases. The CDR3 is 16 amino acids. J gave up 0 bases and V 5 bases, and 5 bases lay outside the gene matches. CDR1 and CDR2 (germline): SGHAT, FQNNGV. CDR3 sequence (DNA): TGTGCCAGCAGCGGCAACAGGGGGCACTCCTACAATGAGCAGTTCTTC. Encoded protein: CASSGNRGHSYNEQFF.

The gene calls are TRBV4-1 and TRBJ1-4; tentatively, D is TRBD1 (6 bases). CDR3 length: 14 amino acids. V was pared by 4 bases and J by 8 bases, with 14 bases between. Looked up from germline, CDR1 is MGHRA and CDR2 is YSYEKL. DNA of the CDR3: TGCGCCAGCAGCCTTAGTAGGGGGGTCGAAAAACTGTTTTTT. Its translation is CASSLSRGVEKLFF.

The DNA for the CDR3 is TGCGCCAGCAGCTTGTTACGACAGGATGGTGGCTACACCTTC. Translated: CASSLLRQDGGYTF. V usage is TRBV5-1 and J usage is TRBJ1-2; tentative D call: TRBD1 (6 bases). The CDR3 runs to 14 residues. The germline gives CDR1 SGHRS, CDR2 YFSETQ. V shed 1 base and J shed 7 bases, with 14 bases lying between them. Filled out from reference TRBV5-1 and TRBJ1-2, the complete variable domain reads KAGVTQTPRYLIKTRGQQVTLSCSPISGHRSVSWYQQTPGQGLQFLFEYFSETQRNKGNFPGRFSGRQFSNSRSEMNVSTLELGDSALYLCASSLLRQDGGYTFGSGTRLTVV.

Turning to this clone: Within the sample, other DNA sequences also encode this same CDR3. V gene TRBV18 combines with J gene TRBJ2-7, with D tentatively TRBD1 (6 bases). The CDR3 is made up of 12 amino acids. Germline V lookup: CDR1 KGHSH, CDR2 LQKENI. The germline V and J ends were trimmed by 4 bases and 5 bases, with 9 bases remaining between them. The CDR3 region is CASSLQGNEQYF. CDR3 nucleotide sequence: TGTGCCAGCTCACTACAGGGAAACGAGCAGTACTTC.

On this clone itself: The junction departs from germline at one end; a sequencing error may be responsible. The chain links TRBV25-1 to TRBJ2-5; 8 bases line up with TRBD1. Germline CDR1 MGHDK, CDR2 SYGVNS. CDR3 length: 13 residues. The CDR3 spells CASSGQGAKTQYF. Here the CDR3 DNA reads TGTGCCAGTAGTGGGCAGGGGGCCAAGACCCAGTACTTC.